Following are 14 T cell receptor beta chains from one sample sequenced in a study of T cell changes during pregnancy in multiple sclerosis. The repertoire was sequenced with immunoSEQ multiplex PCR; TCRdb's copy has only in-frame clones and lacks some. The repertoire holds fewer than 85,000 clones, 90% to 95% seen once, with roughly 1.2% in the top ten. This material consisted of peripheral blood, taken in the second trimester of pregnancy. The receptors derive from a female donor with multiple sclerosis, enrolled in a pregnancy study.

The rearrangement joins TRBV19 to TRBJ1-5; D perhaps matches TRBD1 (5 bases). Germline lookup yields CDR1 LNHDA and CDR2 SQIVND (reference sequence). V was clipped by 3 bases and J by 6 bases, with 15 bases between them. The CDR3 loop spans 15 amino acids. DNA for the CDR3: TGTGCCAGTAGTATTAGGGCGGGGACCCCTCAGCCCCAGCATTTT. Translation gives CASSIRAGTPQPQHF.

The CDR3 spells CASSSGGLAGADEQYF. The CDR3 region has the DNA TGTGCCAGCAGCTCCGGGGGACTAGCGGGAGCTGACGAGCAGTACTTC. The rearrangement joins TRBV5-4 to TRBJ2-7; 14 bases match TRBD2. The CDR3 is 16 residues long. The germline CDR1 and CDR2 sequences are SGHNT and YYREEE (reference sequence). V lost 3 bases, J lost 5 bases, and 7 bases stayed unmatched.

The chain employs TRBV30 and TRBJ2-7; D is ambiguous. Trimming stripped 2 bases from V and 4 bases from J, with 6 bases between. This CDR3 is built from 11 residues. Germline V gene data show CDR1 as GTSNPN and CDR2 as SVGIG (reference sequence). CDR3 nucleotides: TGTGCCTGGAGTTTAACTTACGAGCAGTACTTC. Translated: CAWSLTYEQYF.

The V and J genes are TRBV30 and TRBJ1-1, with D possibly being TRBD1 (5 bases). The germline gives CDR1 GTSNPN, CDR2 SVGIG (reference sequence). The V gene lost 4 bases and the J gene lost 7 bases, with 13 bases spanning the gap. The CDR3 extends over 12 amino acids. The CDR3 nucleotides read TGTGCCTGGACCCGGGGGACCGGTGAAGCTTTCTTT. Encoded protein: CAWTRGTGEAFF.

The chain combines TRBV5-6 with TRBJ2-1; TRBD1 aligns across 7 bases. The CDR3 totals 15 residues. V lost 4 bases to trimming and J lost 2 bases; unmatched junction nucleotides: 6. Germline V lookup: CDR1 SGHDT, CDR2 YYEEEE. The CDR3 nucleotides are TGTGCCAGCAGCCGTGAGGACAGGCCCTACAATGAGCAGTTCTTC. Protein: CASSREDRPYNEQFF.

The CDR3 spells CASSESTDRVQFF. The CDR3 nucleotides are TGTGCCAGCAGTGAAAGCACGGACAGGGTACAGTTCTTC. This chain uses TRBV6-1 with TRBJ2-1; 8 bases align to TRBD1. The CDR3 runs to 13 residues. With 2 bases clipped from V and 13 bases from J, the junction kept 7 bases outside the gene matches. CDR1 and CDR2 from the germline V gene are MNHNS and SASEGT.

The DNA for the CDR3 is TGTGCCAGCAGCCAAGGGGTAGGGCTCTACAATGAGCAGTTCTTC. It translates to CASSQGVGLYNEQFF. V is TRBV7-2 and J is TRBJ2-1, with a weak D call TRBD1 (5 bases). CDR3 length: 15 amino acids. Germline V gene data show CDR1 as SGHTA and CDR2 as FQGNSA. Trimming took off 5 bases at V and 3 bases at J, with 14 bases between the two ends.

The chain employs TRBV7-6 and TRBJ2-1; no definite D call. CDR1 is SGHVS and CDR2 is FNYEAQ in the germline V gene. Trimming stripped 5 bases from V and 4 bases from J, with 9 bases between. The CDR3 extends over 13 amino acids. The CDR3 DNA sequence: TGTGCCAGCAGCAAAGACATGTACAATGAGCAGTTCTTC. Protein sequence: CASSKDMYNEQFF.

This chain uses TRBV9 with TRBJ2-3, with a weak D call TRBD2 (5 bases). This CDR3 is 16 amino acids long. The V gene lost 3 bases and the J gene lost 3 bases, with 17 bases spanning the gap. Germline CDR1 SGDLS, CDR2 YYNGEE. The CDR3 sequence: CASSEGAEGGTDTQYF. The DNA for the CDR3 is TGTGCCAGCAGCGAGGGAGCCGAGGGCGGAACAGATACGCAGTATTTT.

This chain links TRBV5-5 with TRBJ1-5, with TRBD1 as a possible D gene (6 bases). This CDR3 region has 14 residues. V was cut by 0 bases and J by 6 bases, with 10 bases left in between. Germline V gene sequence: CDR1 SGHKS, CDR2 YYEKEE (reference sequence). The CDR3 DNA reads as TGTGCCAGCAGCTTGGGGGGGGGCGGTCAGCCCCAGCATTTT. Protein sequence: CASSLGGGGQPQHF.

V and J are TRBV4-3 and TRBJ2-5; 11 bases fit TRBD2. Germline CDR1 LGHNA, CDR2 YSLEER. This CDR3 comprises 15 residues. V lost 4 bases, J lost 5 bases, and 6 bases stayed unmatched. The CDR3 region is CASSRLAGGEETQYF. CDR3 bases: TGCGCCAGCAGCCGCTTAGCGGGAGGGGAGGAGACCCAGTACTTC.

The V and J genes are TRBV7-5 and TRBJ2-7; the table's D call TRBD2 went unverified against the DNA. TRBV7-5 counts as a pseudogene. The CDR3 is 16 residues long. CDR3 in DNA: TGTGTCAGAAGCGGATCACTAGTTTCCCCCGCCTACGAGCAGTACTTC. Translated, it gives CVRSGSLVSPAYEQYF.

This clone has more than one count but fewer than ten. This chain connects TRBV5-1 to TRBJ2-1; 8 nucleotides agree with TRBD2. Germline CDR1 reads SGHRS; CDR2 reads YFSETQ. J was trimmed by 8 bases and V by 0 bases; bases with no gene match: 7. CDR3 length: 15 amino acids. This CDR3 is CASSLAGLGRDEQFF. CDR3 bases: TGCGCCAGCAGCTTGGCGGGACTAGGGCGCGATGAGCAGTTCTTC.

CDR3 coding DNA: TGTGCCAGCAGCCAGGGACAGGGGCCCTACGAGCAGTACTTC. This translates into CASSQGQGPYEQYF. V and J are TRBV5-5 and TRBJ2-7; 10 bases align to TRBD1. The CDR3 consists of 14 residues. V gave up 4 bases and J gave up 2 bases; unmatched junction bases: 3. Per the germline V gene, CDR1 is SGHKS and CDR2 is YYEKEE (reference sequence).